This T cell receptor beta chain was documented in a study of cytomegalovirus exposure and HLA in healthy donors. Study-wide results and caveats: V- and J-gene trimming in TCR beta was tied to a missense DCLRE1C variant by an analysis performed later.

Looked up from germline, CDR1 is MNHEY and CDR2 is SVGAGI. The CDR3 runs to 14 residues. The ends were cut back, 3 bases at V and 1 base at J, with 9 bases in the middle. PCR used 60 Vbeta primers and 13 Jbeta primers. The protocol was immunoSEQ multiplex PCR, while the TCRdb copy is restricted to in-frame clones and leaves out a portion. The repertoire has about 150,000 clones, roughly three quarters of them found once; the top ten carry 3.1%. Details on this clone: Its matching antigen is unknown.

This chain joins TRBV6-5 and TRBJ2-5; D remains unclear. The clonotype comes from a man aged 35-49 years in good health and CMV-seronegative. The sample comprised PBMCs. CDR3 region: CASSYWSGQETQYF. For the CDR3, the DNA is TGTGCCAGCAGTTATTGGTCCGGCCAAGAGACCCAGTACTTC.